Listed below are T cell receptor beta chains from one sample, sequenced in a study of read filtering for tumor transcriptome and immune sequencing. TCRdb re-called the reads with MiXCR, one entry per CDR3 protein. Among more than 100,000 distinct CDR3 sequences listed, under 15% were seen once. The sequenced material came from a population of CD138-negative cells sorted from bone marrow. Source of these receptors: a donor aged 40 or over with multiple myeloma. The CDR3 runs from the conserved cysteine through the conserved F or W. A D gene is named only where the DNA matches it firmly. A clone size is listed for some rows: how often the clone was seen (once, few, many), or a class if it is expanded.

abundance	v_gene	j_gene	d_gene	CDR3nt	CDR3aa
many	TRBV19	TRBJ2-7	.	TGTGCCAGTAGCGTACAGGGATTCTACGAGCAGTACTTC	CASSVQGFYEQYF
many	TRBV19	TRBJ1-1	.	TGTGCCAGTAGTATTTGGACTGGGAGACCGAACACTGAAGCTTTCTTT	CASSIWTGRPNTEAFF
many	TRBV6-2/TRBV6-3	TRBJ2-1	TRBD2	TGTGCCAGCAGTTACTCTCCCCCTAGCGGGAGCCTCAATGAGCAGTTCTTC	CASSYSPPSGSLNEQFF
many	TRBV20-1	TRBJ2-7	TRBD2	TGCAGTGCTAGGGCGGGAGTACGCGAGCAGTACTTC	CSARAGVREQYF
.	TRBV6-2/TRBV6-3	TRBJ2-7	TRBD1	TGTGCCAGCAGTTACCACGACAGGGTCGAGCAGTACTTC	CASSYHDRVEQYF
few	TRBV4-1	TRBJ2-1	.	TGCGCCAGCAGCTGGACACCCCTTAGCGGGACAGGATACAATGAGCAGTTCTTC	CASSWTPLSGTGYNEQFF
many	TRBV9	TRBJ2-1	.	TGTGCCAGCAGCGTATTACCCAATGAGCAGTTCTTC	CASSVLPNEQFF
many	TRBV4-3	TRBJ2-1	TRBD2	TGCGCCAGCAGCCCTAGCGGGAGACCTAAAACTGAGCAGTTCTTC	CASSPSGRPKTEQFF
many	TRBV7-2	TRBJ1-5	.	TGTGCCAGCAGCCTCTCTCAACAGGGACATCAGCCCCAGCATTTT	CASSLSQQGHQPQHF
many	TRBV29-1	TRBJ2-1	.	TGCAGCTTATCCGGGCTCCCGGTGGGTAATGAGCAGTTCTTC	CSLSGLPVGNEQFF
many	TRBV29-1	TRBJ2-6	.	TGCAGCGTTGAATCGGGGATTTATGGGGCCAACGTCCTGACTTTC	CSVESGIYGANVLTF
.	TRBV7-9	TRBJ2-7	.	TGTGCCAGCAGCTTAGGTGCTGGGAGGACCTACGAGCAGCACTTC	CASSLGAGRTYEQHF
many	TRBV10-3	TRBJ2-3	TRBD2	TGTGCCATCAGACCGGGACTAGCGGGACCCTCGAGATTCACAGATACGCAGTATTTT	CAIRPGLAGPSRFTDTQYF
many	TRBV6-5	TRBJ2-1	.	TGTGCCAGCAGTTACGACGGCGTCTCCTACAATGAGCAGTTCTTC	CASSYDGVSYNEQFF
many	TRBV6-4	TRBJ2-3	.	TGTGCCAGCAGTGACACCCGGGGCCGCACAGATACGCAGTATTTT	CASSDTRGRTDTQYF
.	TRBV2	TRBJ2-3	.	TGTGCCAGCACTCCGGGCCGCACAGATACGCAGTATTTT	CASTPGRTDTQYF
.	TRBV12-3/TRBV12-4	TRBJ2-7	TRBD2	TGTGCCAGCAGTGCTAGCGGGCGAACCTACGAGCAGTACTTC	CASSASGRTYEQYF
many	TRBV7-8	TRBJ2-1	TRBD2	TGTGCCAGCAGCTCAATCCCGGGACTAGCGGGAGGAGATGAGCAGTTCTTC	CASSSIPGLAGGDEQFF
many	TRBV20-1	TRBJ2-7	TRBD2	TGCAGTGCTAGAGGTTTGGGGACTAGGGCGGTCTACGAGCAGTACTTC	CSARGLGTRAVYEQYF
few	TRBV7-2	TRBJ2-7	TRBD2	TGTGCCAGCAGCTTAGGGTCGGGCGGGAGACACTACGAGCAGTACTTC	CASSLGSGGRHYEQYF
many	TRBV6-2/TRBV6-3	TRBJ2-6	TRBD1	TGTGCCAGCAGTCCCGGGACAGGGTTCTCTGGGGCCAACGTCCTGACTTTC	CASSPGTGFSGANVLTF
many	TRBV29-1	TRBJ2-4	.	TGCAGCGTTGGTTCGGGGGAAAACATTCAGTACTTC	CSVGSGENIQYF
many	TRBV10-3	TRBJ2-7	.	TGTGCCATCAGTGAGTCGATTGCGGGGGCGCTTGAGCAGTACTTC	CAISESIAGALEQYF
many	TRBV7-9	TRBJ2-7	TRBD2	TGTGCCAGCAAGACTAGCGGGGCTTCCTACGAGCAGTACTTC	CASKTSGASYEQYF
many	TRBV7-9	TRBJ2-1	.	TGTGCCAGCAGCCCCAGCCCCTCAAGTACCGATGAGCAGTTCTTC	CASSPSPSSTDEQFF
many	TRBV6-5	TRBJ2-1	TRBD2	TGTGCCAGCAGTTACTGGGCGGCGGGAGGGGGGAATGAGCAGTTCTTC	CASSYWAAGGGNEQFF
many	TRBV28	TRBJ2-7	.	TGTGCCAGTAGGGTGGGTACCTACGAGCAGTACTTC	CASRVGTYEQYF
many	TRBV6-5	TRBJ2-2	TRBD1	TGTGCCAGCAGTTACCTACAGGGGGCTACCGGGGAGCTGTTTTTT	CASSYLQGATGELFF
many	TRBV20-1	TRBJ2-3	TRBD2	TGCAGTGCTAGAGATACTAGCGGGAGCGCAGATACGCAGTATTTT	CSARDTSGSADTQYF
many	TRBV12-3/TRBV12-4	TRBJ2-2	.	TGTGCCAGCAATAACGCTCTACAAAAGAACACCGGGGAGCTGTTTTTT	CASNNALQKNTGELFF
.	TRBV3-1	TRBJ2-1	.	TGTGCCAGCAGCCAAAAGCTCGATTGGGGGGCGGATGAGCAGTTCTTC	CASSQKLDWGADEQFF
few	TRBV19	TRBJ2-3	TRBD2	TGTGCCAGCGGACTAGCGGGAGGCCCCCGGGATACGCAGTATTTT	CASGLAGGPRDTQYF
many	TRBV12-3/TRBV12-4	TRBJ1-6	.	TGTGCCAGCAGTCCTCCAGGGGCTAATAATTCACCCCTCCACTTT	CASSPPGANNSPLHF
once	TRBV21-1	TRBJ1-1	.	TGTGCCAGCAAGGGACACCCGAACACTGAAGCTTTCTTT	CASKGHPNTEAFF
many	TRBV6-7	TRBJ1-1	TRBD1	TGTGCCAGCAGGTCCCTGACAATCAGGGGGGAAGCTTTCTTT	CASRSLTIRGEAFF